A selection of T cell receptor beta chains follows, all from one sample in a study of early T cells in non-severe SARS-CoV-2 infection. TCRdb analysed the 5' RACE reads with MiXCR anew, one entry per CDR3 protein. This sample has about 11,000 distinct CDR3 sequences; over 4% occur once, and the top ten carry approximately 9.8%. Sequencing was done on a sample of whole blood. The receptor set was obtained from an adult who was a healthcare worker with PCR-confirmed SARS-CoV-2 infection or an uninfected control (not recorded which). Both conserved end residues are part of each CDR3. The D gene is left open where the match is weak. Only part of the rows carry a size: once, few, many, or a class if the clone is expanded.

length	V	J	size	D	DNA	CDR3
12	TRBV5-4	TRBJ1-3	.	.	TGTGCCAGCAGCCGCGACGGAAACACCATATATTTT	CASSRDGNTIYF
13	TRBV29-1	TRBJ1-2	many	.	TGCAGCGTTGTTGGGATGGGGGCTTATGGCTACACCTTC	CSVVGMGAYGYTF
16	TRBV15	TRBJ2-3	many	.	TGTGCCACCAGCAGAGATTCCTTAGGGGGCACAGATACGCAGTATTTT	CATSRDSLGGTDTQYF
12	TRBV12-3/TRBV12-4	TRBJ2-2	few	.	TGTGCCAGCGGAAGAGGCGCCGGGGAGCTGTTTTTT	CASGRGAGELFF
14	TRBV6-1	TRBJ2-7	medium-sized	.	TGTGCCAGCAGTGTCCAGGCCGTGGTCTACGAGCAGTACTTC	CASSVQAVVYEQYF
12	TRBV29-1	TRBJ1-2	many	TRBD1	TGCAGCGTTGAACGACAGGGGGCTGGCTACACCTTC	CSVERQGAGYTF
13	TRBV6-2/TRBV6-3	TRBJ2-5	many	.	TGTGCCAGCAGACGCCAGGGTACTGAGACCCAGTACTTC	CASRRQGTETQYF
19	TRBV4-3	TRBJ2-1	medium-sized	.	TGCGCCAGCAGCCAATACCCTTTGAGGGAGAGGAGCTCCTACAATGAGCAGTTCTTC	CASSQYPLRERSSYNEQFF
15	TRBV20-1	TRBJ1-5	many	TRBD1	TGCAGTGCTAGAGATGGACAGGGGGCGCTTCAGCCCCAGCATTTT	CSARDGQGALQPQHF
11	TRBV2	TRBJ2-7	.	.	TGTGCCAGCAGTCCGTATTACGAGCAGTACTTC	CASSPYYEQYF
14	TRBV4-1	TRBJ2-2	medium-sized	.	TGCGCCAGCAGCCAAGATGGGAACACCGGGGAGCTGTTTTTT	CASSQDGNTGELFF
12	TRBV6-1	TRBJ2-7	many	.	TGTGCCAGCAGTGTATGGGCGGGCGAGCAGTACTTC	CASSVWAGEQYF
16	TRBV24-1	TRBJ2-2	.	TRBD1	TGTGCCACCAGTGATCCCGGACAGGGAAGATCCGGGGAGCTGTTTTTT	CATSDPGQGRSGELFF
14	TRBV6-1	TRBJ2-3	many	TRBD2	TGTGCCAGCAGTGACGGGGGGAGGGGAGATACGCAGTATTTT	CASSDGGRGDTQYF
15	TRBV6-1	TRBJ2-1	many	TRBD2	TGTGCCAGCACCCAAGGGACTAGCGGGAACAATGAGCAGTTCTTC	CASTQGTSGNNEQFF
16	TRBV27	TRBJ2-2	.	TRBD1	TGTGCCAGCAGTCCCAGAGGGGGCGGAAACACCGGGGAGCTGTTTTTT	CASSPRGGGNTGELFF
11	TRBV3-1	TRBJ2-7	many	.	TGTGCCAGCAGCCGAGCCTACGAGCAGTACTTC	CASSRAYEQYF
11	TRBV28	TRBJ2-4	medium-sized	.	TGTGCCAGCGGACCTCCCCATCATGAGTACTTC	CASGPPHHEYF
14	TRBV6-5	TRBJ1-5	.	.	TGTGCCAGCAGAGTCACTCGGGGTGAGCAGCCCCAGCATTTT	CASRVTRGEQPQHF
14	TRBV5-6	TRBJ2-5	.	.	TGTGCCAGCAGTCTAGGACTGACCCAAGAGACCCAGTACTTC	CASSLGLTQETQYF
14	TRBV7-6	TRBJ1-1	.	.	TGTGCCAGCAGCTCCTGGCGGGCGAACACTGAAGCTTTCTTT	CASSSWRANTEAFF
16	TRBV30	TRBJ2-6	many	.	TGTGCCTGGAGCACGCCAGGGGCCTCTGGGGCCAACGTCCTGACTTTC	CAWSTPGASGANVLTF
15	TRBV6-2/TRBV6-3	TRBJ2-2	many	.	TGTGCCAGCAGTCCTTGGGGGGAAGACACCGGGGAGCTGTTTTTT	CASSPWGEDTGELFF
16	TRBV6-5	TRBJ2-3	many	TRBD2	TGTGCCAGCAGAAAGCCACTAGCGGGGATGGGAGATACGCAGTATTTT	CASRKPLAGMGDTQYF
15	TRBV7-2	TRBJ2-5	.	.	TGTGCCAGCAGCTCCTCACTAGGGGCCGGGGGGACCCAGTACTTC	CASSSSLGAGGTQYF
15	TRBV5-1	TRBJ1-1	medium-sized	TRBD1	TGCGCCAGCGTCGGAGACGGACAGGGAGGGACTGAAGCTTTCTTT	CASVGDGQGGTEAFF
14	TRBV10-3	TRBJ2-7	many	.	TGTGCCATCAGACCCACGGACTCCGTAATAGAGCAGTACTTC	CAIRPTDSVIEQYF
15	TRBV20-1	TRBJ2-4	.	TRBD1	TGCAGTGCTCGACCCGACAGGGGGCTTGTAAGCATTCAGTACTTC	CSARPDRGLVSIQYF
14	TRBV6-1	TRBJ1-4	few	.	TGTGCCAGCAAGAACAGCGAAACTAATGAAAAACTGTTTTTT	CASKNSETNEKLFF
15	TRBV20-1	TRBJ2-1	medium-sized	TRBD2	TGCAGTGCTCCGACTAGCGGGGGGGTATACAATGAGCAGTTCTTC	CSAPTSGGVYNEQFF
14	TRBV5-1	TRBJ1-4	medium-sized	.	TGCGCCAGCAGAGGCCAGACTCTTAATGAAAAACTGTTTTTT	CASRGQTLNEKLFF
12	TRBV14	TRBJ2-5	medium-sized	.	TGTGCCAGCAGCCGCCTCCAAGAGACCCAGTACTTC	CASSRLQETQYF
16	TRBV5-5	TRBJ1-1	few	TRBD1	TGTGCCAGCAGCTTCTCCATCGGACAGGGGGACACTGAAGCTTTCTTT	CASSFSIGQGDTEAFF
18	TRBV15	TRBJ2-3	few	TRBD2	TGTGCCACCAGTAGACCGGGACTAGCGACCTTTGGCACAGATACGCAGTATTTT	CATSRPGLATFGTDTQYF
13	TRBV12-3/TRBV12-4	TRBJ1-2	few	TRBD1	TGTGCCAGCAGCCAGGACAGGCAATATGGCTACACCTTC	CASSQDRQYGYTF
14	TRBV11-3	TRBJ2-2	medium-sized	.	TGTGCCAGCAGCCCAGACTATTTCACCGGGGAGCTGTTTTTT	CASSPDYFTGELFF
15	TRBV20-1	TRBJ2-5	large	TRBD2	TGCAGTGCTAGAGATCCAGCGGGGTTACAAGAGACCCAGTACTTC	CSARDPAGLQETQYF
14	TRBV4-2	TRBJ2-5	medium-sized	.	TGTGCCAGCAGCTATGCGACAGTGGGAGAGACCCAGTACTTC	CASSYATVGETQYF
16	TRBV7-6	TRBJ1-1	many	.	TGTGCCAGCAGCTTAGATCTCCCCGGAATCAACACTGAAGCTTTCTTT	CASSLDLPGINTEAFF
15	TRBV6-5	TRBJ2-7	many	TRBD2	TGTGCCAGCAGACGGGAGGGGTCGGGGTCCTACGAGCAGTACTTC	CASRREGSGSYEQYF
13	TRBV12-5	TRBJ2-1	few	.	TGTGCTAGTGGTTTGAGGGCTGACAATGAGCAGTTCTTC	CASGLRADNEQFF
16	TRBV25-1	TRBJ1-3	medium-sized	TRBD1	TGTGCCAGCAGTCAACAGGGGAAGGGGCGAGGAAACACCATATATTTT	CASSQQGKGRGNTIYF
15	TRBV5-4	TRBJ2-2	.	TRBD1	TGTGCCAGCAGCCTACTAGACAGGGGAGGCGGGGAGCTGTTTTTT	CASSLLDRGGGELFF